This T cell receptor beta chain derives from a study of OX40 agonist ivuxolimab in advanced cancers. Details on this clone: The target antigen is unknown.

Sequencing used immunoSEQ multiplex PCR; TCRdb keeps in-frame clones, though not all of them. The table has 40,000 to 55,000 clones, roughly 91% seen once. V lost 4 bases, J lost 0 bases, and 7 bases lay in between. Germline V lookup: CDR1 SEHNR, CDR2 FQNEAQ (reference sequence). CDR3 length equals 14 residues. Study-level results: More expanded clones were found, on average, in CD8+ than in CD4+ T cells.

With baseline, cycle 4 day 1, and cycle 7 day 1 as timepoints, blood was sampled. The material was CD4+ or CD8+ T cells sorted from blood, obtained in a trial of the OX40 agonist ivuxolimab. The chain links TRBV7-9 to TRBJ1-5; D remains unclear. The receptor's source is an adult with an advanced solid tumor such as melanoma, head and neck, liver or kidney cancer. The CDR3, as DNA: TGTGCCAGCAGCTCGGAGGATAGCAATCAGCCCCAGCATTTT. The encoded protein is CASSSEDSNQPQHF.